This TCR beta chain was identified in a study of T cells in Graves' hyperthyroidism and ophthalmopathy. Study-level points and caveats: Blood also contained most expanded thyroid clonotypes above 0.001.

Diagnoses used clinical symptoms, serum thyroxine and TRAb, thyroid ultrasound and orbital computed tomography. RNA transcripts yielded amplified TCR beta CDR3 regions. The TCR CDR3 was amplified in a first-round RT-PCR using the HTBI primer set. From the multiplex PCR reads, TCRdb called clonotypes with MiXCR, one entry per CDR3 protein. The profile covers about 560,000 distinct CDR3 sequences, with around 17% appearing a single time and 15% to 20% taken by the ten largest. Ten or more counts support this clonotype. Its antigen is not known. Sequencing was carried out using blood. The clonotype originates from a young woman with Graves' hyperthyroidism.

The CDR3 DNA follows: TGCAGTGTCCGGGACAGTGGATACACCTTC. This codes for CSVRDSGYTF. The rearrangement uses TRBV20-1 and TRBJ1-2; 7 nucleotides agree with TRBD1. Trimming took 7 bases from V and 11 from J; bases not matched to a gene: 7. Germline CDR1 reads DFQATT; CDR2 reads SNEGSKA (reference sequence). This CDR3 contains 10 residues.